This T cell receptor beta chain is drawn from a study of blood T cell repertoires in COVID-19. The germline V gene encodes CDR1 MNHEY and CDR2 SVGAGI. The CDR3 length is 13 residues. V lost 5 bases and J lost 7, with 9 bases in between. Method: immunoSEQ multiplex PCR; TCRdb's copy keeps in-frame clones and lacks some. The table has under 300,000 clones, about 87% seen once; the top ten hold roughly 3.3%. The specimen was peripheral blood. The origin of this receptor is a woman between 40 and 55 years old with acute or convalescent COVID-19. J is TRBJ1-6 and V is TRBV6-5; D gene unclear. This chain's CDR3 is CASSREANSPLHF. The CDR3 DNA follows: TGTGCCAGCAGTCGAGAGGCAAATTCACCCCTCCACTTT.